Listed here are 8 T cell receptor beta chains from one sample, sequenced in a study of T cells in localized non-small cell lung cancer. Sequencing used immunoSEQ multiplex PCR; TCRdb keeps in-frame clones, though not all of them. The data hold approximately 47,000 clones, with around 87% observed a single time. Source: PBMCs, taken before any cancer treatment. Receptor source: a man aged 35-69 years with stage II lung adenocarcinoma.

V is TRBV28 and J is TRBJ2-1; tentative D call: TRBD2 (6 bases). Germline assignment: CDR1 MDHEN and CDR2 SYDVKM. V lost 3 bases to trimming and J lost 5 bases, with 14 bases between them. The CDR3 spans 15 residues. CDR3 in DNA: TGTGCCAGCAGTTTTTGGGGGGACCAAGACAATGAGCAGTTCTTC. Its protein is CASSFWGDQDNEQFF.

The rearrangement joins TRBV5-1 to TRBJ1-1, with TRBD1 as a possible D gene (6 bases). V gave up 5 bases and J gave up 3 bases, with 20 bases separating them. This CDR3 is 16 amino acids long. Germline lookup yields CDR1 SGHRS and CDR2 YFSETQ. CDR3 region: CASSNRDIHRHTEAFF. In nucleotides, the CDR3 is TGCGCCAGCAGTAACCGGGACATACACCGGCACACTGAAGCTTTCTTT. Together with reference TRBV5-1 and TRBJ1-1, the CDR3 gives the full variable domain: KAGVTQTPRYLIKTRGQQVTLSCSPISGHRSVSWYQQTPGQGLQFLFEYFSETQRNKGNFPGRFSGRQFSNSRSEMNVSTLELGDSALYLCASSNRDIHRHTEAFFGQGTRLTVV.

The chain joins TRBV2 to TRBJ2-2; a possible D gene is TRBD1 (5 bases). Germline CDR1 SNHLY, CDR2 FYNNEI. CDR3 size: 14 residues. Trimming removed 6 bases at V and 0 bases at J, with 8 bases between. The CDR3, as DNA: TGTGCCAGCAGACAGGTTCCGAACACCGGGGAGCTGTTTTTT. Translating it yields CASRQVPNTGELFF.

This clone was recorded only once. The V call is TRBV11-2, the J call TRBJ2-3, with TRBD2 matching over 8 bases. CDR1 and CDR2 from the germline V gene are SGHAT and FQNNGV. Trimming cost V 1 base and J 14 bases; bases outside gene matches: 5. The CDR3 extends over 12 amino acids. In DNA, the CDR3 is TGTGCCAGCAGCTTAGCGGGGGGGCTTTGGTATTTT. It encodes CASSLAGGLWYF.

The chain links TRBV5-1 to TRBJ2-4; 8 bases are shared with TRBD1. After removal of 3 bases from V and 0 bases from J, the junction contained 11 bases not matched to a gene. Germline loops: CDR1 SGHRS, CDR2 YFSETQ. This CDR3 region has 18 residues. The CDR3 DNA sequence: TGCGCCAGCAGCTCTCACCACGGACAGGGAGTAGCCAAAAACATTCAGTACTTC. It codes for CASSSHHGQGVAKNIQYF.

This clone has just one count. The V call is TRBV5-4, the J call TRBJ2-5, with D perhaps matching TRBD2 (6 bases). Trimming took 4 bases from V and 6 from J, leaving 16 bases between them. Germline V gene sequence: CDR1 SGHNT, CDR2 YYREEE (reference sequence). The length of the CDR3 is 14 residues. For the CDR3, the DNA is TGTGCCAGCAGCCCTGCGTGGGGGGACCAGACCCAGTACTTC. It specifies CASSPAWGDQTQYF.

The chain employs TRBV5-1 and TRBJ1-6; D gene unclear. V lost 0 bases to trimming and J lost 11 bases, with 9 bases between them. This CDR3 is built from 13 residues. The germline V gene encodes CDR1 SGHRS and CDR2 YFSETQ. CDR3 DNA sequence: TGCGCCAGCAGCTTGGATCTCCGTGCACCCCTCCACTTT. Translation: CASSLDLRAPLHF.

Points on this clone: In the same sample, other DNA sequences code for this CDR3. The chain recombines TRBV11-2 with TRBJ1-5, with 8 bases fitting TRBD1. This CDR3 spans 18 amino acids. The junction had 16 bases not matched to a gene; V was cut back by 5 bases and J by 4 bases. Germline assignment: CDR1 SGHAT and CDR2 FQNNGV. The CDR3: CASSARTVGQGRNQPQHF. The CDR3 coding sequence is TGTGCCAGCAGCGCTAGGACGGTTGGACAGGGAAGGAATCAGCCCCAGCATTTT.